Presented here are 19 T cell receptor beta chains from one specimen sequenced in a study of cytomegalovirus exposure and HLA in healthy donors. The PCR had 60 Vbeta and 13 Jbeta primers. Sequenced by immunoSEQ multiplex PCR; TCRdb stores in-frame clones only, minus some. The sample consists of about 160,000 clones, 60% to 85% of them appearing once. The specimen sequenced was PBMCs. Every receptor here comes from a woman aged 50 to 60 in good health and CMV-seropositive.

This sequence joins TRBV15 and TRBJ2-7; possibly TRBD1 for D (5 bases). CDR3 length: 13 amino acids. V was trimmed by 0 bases and J by 3 bases, leaving 6 bases between them. Germline CDR1 and CDR2: LNHNV and YYDKDF (reference sequence). DNA for the CDR3: TGTGCCACCAGCAGAGACAGGGACTACGAGCAGTACTTC. It codes for CATSRDRDYEQYF.

Regarding this clone: The junction shows a germline mismatch at one end, possibly a read error. The chain has TRBV7-9 and TRBJ2-1; D is uncertain. The CDR3 is 14 residues long. Germline lookup yields CDR1 SEHNR and CDR2 FQNEAQ (reference sequence). CDR3 sequence: CSSSLNSPPLEQFF. CDR3 nucleotides: TGTTCCAGCAGCTTAAACTCCCCGCCCCTTGAGCAGTTCTTC. Together with reference TRBV7-9 and TRBJ2-1, the CDR3 gives the full variable domain: DTGVSQNPRHKITKRGQNVTFRCDPISEHNRLYWYRQTLGQGPEFLTYFQNEAQLEKSRLLSDRFSAERPKGSFSTLEIQRTEQGDSAMYLCSSSLNSPPLEQFFGPGTRLTVL.

The chain combines TRBV10-2 with TRBJ2-7, with D maybe TRBD1 (6 bases). The V end was cut by 9 bases, the J end by 0 bases, with 12 bases between. CDR1 is WSHSY, CDR2 SAAADI, per germline. CDR3 size: 13 residues. CDR3 sequence reads: CASRTASSYEQYF. CDR3 DNA sequence: TGCGCCAGTAGGACAGCCAGCTCCTACGAGCAGTACTTC.

The rearrangement uses TRBV18 and TRBJ1-1; unclear D gene. Germline CDR1 and CDR2: KGHSH and LQKENI. Trimming pared 6 bases from V and 5 bases from J, leaving 10 bases between. The CDR3 contains 12 residues. The CDR3 loop is CASSTSGTEAFF. The CDR3 DNA is TGTGCCAGCTCTACTAGTGGGACTGAAGCTTTCTTT. Drawing the rest from reference TRBV18 and TRBJ1-1, the complete variable domain is NAGVMQNPRHLVRRRGQEARLRCSPMKGHSHVYWYRQLPEEGLKFMVYLQKENIIDESGMPKERFSAEFPKEGPSILRIQQVVRGDSAAYFCASSTSGTEAFFGQGTRLTVV.

This clone was counted a few times. Germline is not matched at one junction end, which may reflect a read error. This chain connects TRBV5-1 to TRBJ1-2, with D perhaps matching TRBD1 (6 bases). The CDR3 spans 14 residues. Germline V CDR1 and CDR2: SGHRS, YFSETQ. The CDR3 DNA reads TGTGCCAGCAGCCGGACAGACGCGAGCTATGGCTACACCTTC. Protein: CASSRTDASYGYTF.

Regarding this clone: Compared with germline, one end of the junction differs, possibly owing to a read error. The chain employs TRBV6-5 and TRBJ1-2, with TRBD1 identical over 7 bases. The CDR3 spans 14 residues. CDR1 and CDR2 (germline): MNHEY, SVGAGI. CDR3: CASSSLDRTYGYPF. For the CDR3, the DNA is TGTGCCAGCAGTTCCCTGGACAGGACCTATGGCTACCCCTTC.

This clone was found a few times. The chain recombines TRBV2 with TRBJ2-5; D is perhaps TRBD2 (5 bases). The V end lost 8 bases, the J end lost 5 bases, and 27 bases lay between the germline ends. Looked up from germline, CDR1 is SNHLY and CDR2 is FYNNEI. There are 17 residues in the CDR3. The CDR3 nucleotides are TGTGCCAGCGGGCTAGCCAAGGAAAATCGTAAAGTGGAGACCCAGTACTTC. It codes for CASGLAKENRKVETQYF. Full variable domain (remainder filled in from reference TRBV2 and TRBJ2-5): EPEVTQTPSHQVTQMGQEVILRCVPISNHLYFYWYRQILGQKVEFLVSFYNNEISEKSEIFDDQFSVERPDGSNFTLKIRSTKLEDSAMYFCASGLAKENRKVETQYFGPGTRLLVL.

V gene TRBV7-3 combines with J gene TRBJ2-2; a possible D gene is TRBD2 (6 bases). Trimming removed 5 bases from V and 9 bases from J, with 13 bases in between. The length of the CDR3 is 13 residues. CDR1 is SGHTA and CDR2 is FQGTGA in the germline V gene. CDR3 sequence (DNA): TGTGCCAGCAGCCCTTGGAGGGACCGGGAGCTGTTTTTT. Translating gives CASSPWRDRELFF.

A few counts support this clone. The genes are TRBV6-5 and TRBJ1-6; D is possibly TRBD1 (6 bases). Germline-derived CDR1 and CDR2 are MNHEY and SVGAGI. V lost 6 bases to trimming and J lost 9 bases, with 9 bases between them. This CDR3 has 12 residues. In DNA, the CDR3 is TGTGCCAGCAGGATCAGGGGTTCACCCCTCCACTTT. It specifies CASRIRGSPLHF.

This clone is a singleton in its sample. This chain links TRBV18 with TRBJ1-1, with D unresolved. Germline-derived CDR1 and CDR2 are KGHSH and LQKENI. V was trimmed by 1 base and J by 0 bases, leaving 12 bases between them. This CDR3 contains 16 residues. Here the CDR3 reads CASSPRSLRLNTEAFF. CDR3 nucleotides: TGTGCCAGCTCACCACGGTCTCTACGGTTGAACACTGAAGCTTTCTTT.

The V gene is TRBV6-1, the J gene TRBJ1-5, with D maybe TRBD1 (6 bases). This CDR3 region has 15 residues. CDR1 and CDR2 from the germline V gene are MNHNS and SASEGT. The ends were cut back, 3 bases at V and 5 bases at J, with 14 bases in the middle. The DNA for the CDR3 is TGTGCCAGCAGTGACAGGGGCGCGAATTATCAGCCCCAGCATTTT. Translating gives CASSDRGANYQPQHF.

V is TRBV19 and J is TRBJ1-3; D is possibly TRBD1 (6 bases). Germline V gives CDR1 LNHDA, CDR2 SQIVND (reference sequence). V was shortened by 6 bases and J by 1 base, with 10 bases between the two germline ends. CDR3 length: 14 residues. The DNA of the CDR3 is TGTGCCAGTAGCCTGGACAGATCTGGAAACACCATATATTTT. Translation: CASSLDRSGNTIYF.

This CDR3 reads CASSGTSGGPNEQFF. CDR3 bases: TGCGCCAGCAGCGGGACTAGCGGGGGGCCCAATGAGCAGTTCTTC. This chain connects TRBV5-1 to TRBJ2-1; TRBD2 matches 15 bases. The CDR3 spans 15 residues. The germline V gene has CDR1 SGHRS and CDR2 YFSETQ. Trimming cost V 4 bases and J 6 bases; bases outside gene matches: 2.

The J gene is TRBJ1-2, the V gene TRBV4-1; 9 bases are a match to TRBD1. Unmatched junction bases numbered 5, after V lost 1 base and J lost 8 bases. Germline loops: CDR1 MGHRA, CDR2 YSYEKL. The CDR3 runs 14 residues. CDR3: CASSQAGTGLGYTF. CDR3 nucleotide sequence: TGCGCCAGCAGCCAAGCTGGGACAGGGCTGGGCTACACCTTC.

This clone was seen more than once but under ten times. The chain carries TRBV25-1 and TRBJ2-7, with D possibly being TRBD1 (6 bases). This CDR3 is built from 13 residues. The V end lost 6 bases, the J end lost 2 bases, and 11 bases lay between the germline ends. Germline CDR1 is MGHDK and CDR2 is SYGVNS. The CDR3 is CASRETGTYEQYF. In nucleotides, the CDR3 is TGTGCCAGCAGGGAAACAGGGACCTACGAGCAGTACTTC.

This chain connects TRBV2 to TRBJ1-5; D is perhaps TRBD1 (5 bases). The CDR3 has 17 residues. Deletions cut 6 bases from V and 6 bases from J, with 24 bases between. The germline V gene has CDR1 SNHLY and CDR2 FYNNEI. The CDR3 loop is CASRKGMGGREFQPQHF. For the CDR3, the DNA is TGTGCCAGCAGGAAGGGGATGGGAGGCAGGGAATTTCAGCCCCAGCATTTT.

The V call is TRBV11-2, the J call TRBJ1-2; the D is unclear. Trimming left V 2 bases short and J 5 bases short, with 12 bases between. Per the germline V gene, CDR1 is SGHAT and CDR2 is FQNNGV. There are 14 residues in the CDR3. CDR3 loop: CASSLYSTGYGYTF. For the CDR3, the DNA is TGTGCCAGCAGCTTATATTCGACCGGGTATGGCTACACCTTC. Together with reference TRBV11-2 and TRBJ1-2, the CDR3 gives the full variable domain: EAGVAQSPRYKIIEKRQSVAFWCNPISGHATLYWYQQILGQGPKLLIQFQNNGVVDDSQLPKDRFSAERLKGVDSTLKIQPAKLEDSAVYLCASSLYSTGYGYTFGSGTRLTVV.

This chain joins TRBV5-4 and TRBJ1-6; 7 bases fit TRBD1. Germline values: CDR1 SGHNT, CDR2 YYREEE (reference sequence). V dropped 6 bases and J dropped 5; count of bases not matched to a gene: 5. This CDR3 spans 14 amino acids. The CDR3 loop is CASTPGQNNSPLHF. The CDR3 DNA reads TGTGCCAGCACCCCGGGACAGAATAATTCACCCCTCCACTTT. Using reference TRBV5-4 and TRBJ1-6 for the parts outside the CDR3, the full variable domain is ETGVTQSPTHLIKTRGQQVTLRCSSQSGHNTVSWYQQALGQGPQFIFQYYREEENGRGNFPPRFSGLQFPNYSSELNVNALELDDSALYLCASTPGQNNSPLHFGNGTRLTVT.

This clone turned up a few times. Compared with germline, one end of the junction differs, possibly owing to a read error. The genes are TRBV7-9 and TRBJ2-7, with 8 bases identical to TRBD1. Germline V CDR1 and CDR2: SEHNR, FQNEAQ (reference sequence). This CDR3 spans 15 amino acids. The CDR3 DNA reads TGTGCCAGCACCTTAGGGGGGACAGGCCCCTACGAGCAGTACTTC. Amino acid sequence: CASTLGGTGPYEQYF.